This TCR beta chain was obtained from a study of patients and donors after allogeneic stem cell transplantation. Looked up from germline, CDR1 is MNHEY and CDR2 is SVGAGI. There are 16 residues in the CDR3. Trimming removed 0 bases from V and 0 bases from J, with 11 bases in between. TCRdb fed the RT-PCR reads into MiXCR, producing one record per CDR3 protein. The sample includes roughly 960,000 distinct CDR3 sequences, roughly 17% of them seen just once. The origin of this receptor is a human donor who was either an allogeneic HSCT recipient or a stem cell or donor lymphocyte infusion donor (not recorded which). It is not recorded whose cells these are; they may come from a transplant donor. What was sequenced was blood, either unsorted or a sorted T cell fraction (not recorded which). The chain employs TRBV6-5 and TRBJ1-1; D unresolved. The CDR3 nucleotides are TGTGCCAGCAGTTACTCGTTCGCTTCCGTGAACACTGAAGCTTTCTTT. This codes for CASSYSFASVNTEAFF.